This entry lists 11 T cell receptor beta chains sequenced from one sample in a study of type 1 and type 2 diabetes patients. Genomic DNA was the PCR template. A primer set of 30 forward and 13 reverse primers amplified the CDR3. TCRdb re-analysed the multiplex PCR reads in MiXCR, keeping a single row per CDR3 protein. The table records about 250,000 distinct CDR3 sequences, around 47% of them present only once. The specimen sequenced was peripheral blood mononuclear cells (PBMCs). The receptors come from a man between 18 and 35 years old with type 2 diabetes.

The chain carries TRBV9 and TRBJ2-3, with a possible D match to TRBD1 (6 bases). CDR3 length: 15 residues. V lost 0 bases and J 0 bases, leaving 8 bases between the germline ends. CDR1 and CDR2 from the germline V gene are SGDLS and YYNGEE. The CDR3 region is CASSVGRGSTDTQYF. The CDR3 DNA is TGTGCCAGCAGCGTAGGCAGGGGTAGCACAGATACGCAGTATTTT.

On this clonotype: At one end, the junction sequence differs from germline, possibly due to a read error. For the CDR3, the DNA is TGTGCCAGCAGCCAAGGGGTAAGGGGGGAGCCGTTCTTC. Translated: CASSQGVRGEPFF. The chain links TRBV14 to TRBJ2-1, with D possibly being TRBD1 or TRBD2 (6 bases each). Germline CDR1 and CDR2: SGHDN and FVKESK. CDR3 length: 13 residues.

In this sample, this clonotype turned up a few times. This chain connects TRBV7-6 to TRBJ1-2, with no clear D. The germline V gene has CDR1 SGHVS and CDR2 FNYEAQ. Trimming left V 5 bases short and J 6 bases short, with 16 bases between. The CDR3 totals 14 residues. Here the CDR3 DNA reads TGTGCCAGCAGCCCGGCTGACGGAGTGGATGGCTACACCTTC. Protein: CASSPADGVDGYTF.

The rearrangement links TRBV20-1 to TRBJ1-1; a weak D match, TRBD1 (5 bases). CDR1 DFQATT and CDR2 SNEGSKA come from the germline V gene (reference sequence). V shed 3 bases and J shed 0 bases, with 11 bases lying between them. This CDR3 has 14 amino acids. CDR3 region: CSARRGLLNTEAFF. Written as DNA, the CDR3 is TGCAGTGCTAGGAGGGGACTGTTGAACACTGAAGCTTTCTTT.

The V and J genes are TRBV30 and TRBJ1-5, with a possible D match to TRBD1 (6 bases). V dropped 4 bases and J dropped 4 bases, with 17 bases sitting between them. Germline V lookup: CDR1 GTSNPN, CDR2 SVGIG (reference sequence). The CDR3 contains 15 residues. As DNA, the CDR3 is TGTGCCTGGAAAGGGGAACAGGGAAATAATCAGCCCCAGCATTTT. It is translated as CAWKGEQGNNQPQHF. The entire variable domain, with the rest obtained from reference TRBV30 and TRBJ1-5, is as follows: SQTIHQWPATLVQPVGSPLSLECTVEGTSNPNLYWYRQAAGRGLQLLFYSVGIGQISSEVPQNLSASRPQDRQFILSSKKLLLSDSGFYLCAWKGEQGNNQPQHFGDGTRLSIL.

This rearrangement joins TRBV7-3 to TRBJ1-1, with D unresolved. Germline-derived CDR1 and CDR2 are SGHTA and FQGTGA. V was cut by 5 bases and J by 5 bases, with 12 bases left in between. This CDR3 is 13 amino acids long. CDR3 DNA: TGTGCCAGCAGCCTCTACATGGGGACTGAAGCTTTCTTT. Translating gives CASSLYMGTEAFF.

This clonotype was counted between two and nine times. This sequence joins TRBV28 and TRBJ1-2, with a weak D call TRBD1 (6 bases). V gave up 4 bases and J gave up 4 bases, with 13 bases separating them. This CDR3 comprises 14 residues. Germline V gene sequence: CDR1 MDHEN, CDR2 SYDVKM. CDR3: CASSSVEGGYGYTF. The CDR3 nucleotides read TGTGCCAGCAGTTCCGTGGAAGGGGGCTATGGCTACACCTTC.

This chain uses TRBV3-1 with TRBJ1-1; 7 bases align to TRBD1. From germline, CDR1 is LGHDT and CDR2 YNNKEL (reference sequence). V shed 4 bases and J 0 bases; nucleotides not matched to a gene: 11. CDR3 length: 17 residues. The CDR3 here is CASSPYRTGPMNTEAFF. CDR3 nucleotide sequence: TGTGCCAGCAGCCCCTATCGGACAGGACCAATGAACACTGAAGCTTTCTTT.

This clonotype occurred many times. The chain recombines TRBV14 with TRBJ2-7; D is unclear. Germline assignment: CDR1 SGHDN and CDR2 FVKESK. CDR3 length: 13 amino acids. V was clipped by 1 base and J by 3 bases, with 7 bases between them. This CDR3 is CASSQVLGYEQYF. DNA of the CDR3: TGTGCCAGCAGCCAAGTTTTGGGCTACGAGCAGTACTTC.

This clonotype was detected only a few times. The chain carries TRBV7-3 and TRBJ2-3; tentative D call: TRBD2 (5 bases). Germline CDR1 and CDR2: SGHTA and FQGTGA. V dropped 1 base and J dropped 1 base, with 6 bases sitting between them. The length of the CDR3 is 14 residues. The CDR3 loop reads CASSLSGRTDTQYF. The CDR3 DNA follows: TGTGCCAGCAGCTTAAGCGGGCGCACAGATACGCAGTATTTT.

The rearrangement uses TRBV19 and TRBJ2-2; D might be TRBD2 (5 bases). Trimming took 10 bases from V and 0 from J, leaving 15 bases between them. The CDR3 extends over 15 amino acids. Germline loops: CDR1 LNHDA, CDR2 SQIVND (reference sequence). As DNA, the CDR3 is TGTGCCATGAAGGAGACTAACGCGAACACCGGGGAGCTGTTTTTT. This translates into CAMKETNANTGELFF.